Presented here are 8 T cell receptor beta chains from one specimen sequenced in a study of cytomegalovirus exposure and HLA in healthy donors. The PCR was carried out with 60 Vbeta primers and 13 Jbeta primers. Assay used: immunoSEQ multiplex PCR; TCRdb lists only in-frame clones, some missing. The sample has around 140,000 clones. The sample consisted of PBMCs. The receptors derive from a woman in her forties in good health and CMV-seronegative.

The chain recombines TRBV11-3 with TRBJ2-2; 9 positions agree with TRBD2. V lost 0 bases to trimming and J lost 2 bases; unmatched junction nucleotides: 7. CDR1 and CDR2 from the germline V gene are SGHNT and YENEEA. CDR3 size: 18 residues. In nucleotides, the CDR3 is TGTGCCAGCAGCTTAGATCTTCGGCTAGCGGGAAACACCGGGGAGCTGTTTTTT. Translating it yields CASSLDLRLAGNTGELFF.

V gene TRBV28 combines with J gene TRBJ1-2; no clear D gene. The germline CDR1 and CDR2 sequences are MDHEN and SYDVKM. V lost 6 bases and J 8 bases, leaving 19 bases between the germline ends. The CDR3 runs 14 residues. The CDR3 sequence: CASRFLRSPGGYTF. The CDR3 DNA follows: TGTGCCAGCAGGTTCCTCAGGTCCCCTGGGGGCTACACCTTC.

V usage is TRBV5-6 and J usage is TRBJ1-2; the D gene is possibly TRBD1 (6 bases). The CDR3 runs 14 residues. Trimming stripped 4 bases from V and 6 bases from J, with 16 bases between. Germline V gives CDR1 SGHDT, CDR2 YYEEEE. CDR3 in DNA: TGTGCCAGCAGCCGGGGCAGGGGAATGGATGGCTACACCTTC. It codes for CASSRGRGMDGYTF.

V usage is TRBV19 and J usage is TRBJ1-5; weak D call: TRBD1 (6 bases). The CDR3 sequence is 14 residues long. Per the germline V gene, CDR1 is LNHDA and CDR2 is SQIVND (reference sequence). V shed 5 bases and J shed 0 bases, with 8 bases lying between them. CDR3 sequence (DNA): TGTGCCAGTAGTTTGGGACATAGCAATCAGCCCCAGCATTTT. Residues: CASSLGHSNQPQHF.

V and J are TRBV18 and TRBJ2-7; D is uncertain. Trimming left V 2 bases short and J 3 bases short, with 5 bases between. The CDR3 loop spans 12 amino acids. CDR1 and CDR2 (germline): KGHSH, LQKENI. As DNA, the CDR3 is TGTGCCAGCTCACCAGGCGGCTACGAGCAGTACGTC. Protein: CASSPGGYEQYV.

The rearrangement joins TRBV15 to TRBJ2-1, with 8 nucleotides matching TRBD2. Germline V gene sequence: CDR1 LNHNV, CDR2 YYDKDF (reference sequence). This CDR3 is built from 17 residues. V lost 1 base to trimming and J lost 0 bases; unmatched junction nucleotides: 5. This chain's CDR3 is CATSRGASGPSYNEQFF. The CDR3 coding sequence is TGTGCCACCAGCAGAGGGGCTAGCGGGCCCTCCTACAATGAGCAGTTCTTC.

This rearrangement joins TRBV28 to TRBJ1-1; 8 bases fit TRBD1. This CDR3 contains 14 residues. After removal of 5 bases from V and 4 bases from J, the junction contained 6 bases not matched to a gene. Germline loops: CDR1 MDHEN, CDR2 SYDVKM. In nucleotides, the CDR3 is TGTGCCAGCAGTCTGGACAGGGACGGCACTGAAGCTTTCTTT. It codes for CASSLDRDGTEAFF.

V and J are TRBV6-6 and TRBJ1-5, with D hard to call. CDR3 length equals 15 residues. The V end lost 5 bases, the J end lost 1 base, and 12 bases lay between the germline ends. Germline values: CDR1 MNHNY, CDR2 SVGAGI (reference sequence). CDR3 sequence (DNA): TGTGCCAGCAGTCTGAGGACTGAGAGCAATCAGCCCCAGCATTTT. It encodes CASSLRTESNQPQHF.